The 25 T cell receptor beta chains below were found in one sample sequenced in a study of Tregs in tolerant kidney transplant recipients. The protocol was immunoSEQ multiplex PCR, while the TCRdb copy is restricted to in-frame clones and leaves out a portion. Of 85,000 to 100,000 clones detected, 93% appear once; the ten largest clones hold approximately 0.5%. The sample here was CD4+ T cells from blood, taken before the transplant. Source of these receptors: a human donor who received a combined kidney and bone marrow transplant.

The chain links TRBV4-3 to TRBJ2-5, with TRBD1 matching over 8 bases. The CDR3 is 15 amino acids. Germline-derived CDR1 and CDR2 are LGHNA and YSLEER. Trimming took 0 bases from V and 5 from J; bases not matched to a gene: 5. The CDR3 DNA is TGCGCCAGCAGCCAAGACAGGGGGCCGGGGGAGACCCAGTACTTC. Encoded protein: CASSQDRGPGETQYF.

The chain joins TRBV5-4 to TRBJ2-5, with D maybe TRBD1 (5 bases). V lost 3 bases, J lost 4 bases, and 16 bases lay in between. Germline lookup yields CDR1 SGHNT and CDR2 YYREEE (reference sequence). This CDR3 comprises 15 residues. This chain's CDR3 is CASSWRVGQGETQYF. For the CDR3, the DNA is TGTGCCAGCAGCTGGAGAGTGGGGCAAGGAGAGACCCAGTACTTC.

The V gene is TRBV14, the J gene TRBJ2-5; D is uncertain. The CDR3 extends over 16 amino acids. With 3 bases removed from V and 2 bases from J, the gap between germline ends came to 16 bases. The germline V gene has CDR1 SGHDN and CDR2 FVKESK. The CDR3 reads CASSQRRVVLQETQYF. The CDR3 DNA sequence: TGTGCCAGCAGCCAGCGGAGAGTGGTACTACAAGAGACCCAGTACTTC.

This clone was seen just once. The gene calls are TRBV7-3 and TRBJ2-7; weak D call: TRBD2 (6 bases). Trimming left V 5 bases short and J 1 base short, with 9 bases between. The CDR3 is made up of 13 amino acids. Germline-derived CDR1 and CDR2 are SGHTA and FQGTGA. CDR3 DNA sequence: TGTGCCAGCAGCGACGGACTATCCTACGAGCAGTACTTC. It codes for CASSDGLSYEQYF.

This chain connects TRBV5-1 to TRBJ1-1, with 8 bases lining up with TRBD1. This CDR3 spans 14 amino acids. Trimming at V came to 5 bases and at J to 3 bases, leaving 6 bases not matched to a gene. The germline CDR1 and CDR2 sequences are SGHRS and YFSETQ. This CDR3 is CASRTQGADTEAFF. DNA of the CDR3: TGCGCCAGCAGAACCCAGGGGGCGGACACTGAAGCTTTCTTT.

The chain has TRBV15 and TRBJ2-7, with a weak D call TRBD1 (5 bases). V was shortened by 1 base and J by 6 bases, with 10 bases between the two germline ends. Germline CDR1 is LNHNV and CDR2 is YYDKDF (reference sequence). The CDR3 contains 13 residues. Here the CDR3 reads CATSRVREAEQYF. The DNA for the CDR3 is TGTGCCACCAGCAGAGTCAGGGAAGCCGAGCAGTACTTC.

Points on this clone: At one end the junction does not follow the germline gene, possibly because of a read error. The rearrangement uses TRBV4-1 and TRBJ2-1, with D unresolved. Germline-derived CDR1 and CDR2 are MGHRA and YSYEKL. The CDR3 sequence is 14 residues long. CDR3 sequence (DNA): TGCGCCAGCAGCCAAGTCTACCCTTACAGTGAGCAGTTCTTC. Protein sequence: CASSQVYPYSEQFF.

J is TRBJ1-3 and V is TRBV5-1; TRBD1 is a possible D gene (6 bases). V lost 1 base and J 0 bases, leaving 8 bases between the germline ends. There are 15 residues in the CDR3. Germline loops: CDR1 SGHRS, CDR2 YFSETQ. In nucleotides, the CDR3 is TGCGCCAGCAGCTTGACAGGGAACTCTGGAAACACCATATATTTT. Translated, it gives CASSLTGNSGNTIYF.

This sequence joins TRBV19 and TRBJ1-5; D perhaps matches TRBD1 (5 bases). Between the trimmed V and J ends, which lost 6 bases and 4 bases, there was a span of 13 bases. From germline, CDR1 is LNHDA and CDR2 SQIVND (reference sequence). The CDR3 loop spans 14 amino acids. The DNA for the CDR3 is TGTGCCAGTAGCATTCAGGGTCTAAATCAGCCCCAGCATTTT. Its protein product is CASSIQGLNQPQHF.

The V and J genes are TRBV6-1 and TRBJ1-2; the match to TRBD1 covers 8 bases. Germline loops: CDR1 MNHNS, CDR2 SASEGT. Losses at the gene ends were 4 bases for V and 7 bases for J; bases not matched to a gene: 11. The CDR3 spans 15 residues. The CDR3 DNA follows: TGTGCCAGCAGTGCCCGGACAGGGTGGGATCCTGGCTACACCTTC. Translating gives CASSARTGWDPGYTF.

This clone was picked up one time. The chain couples TRBV27 to TRBJ2-2; 9 bases line up with TRBD2. The CDR3 length is 17 residues. The J segment lost 4 bases and the V segment lost 1 base, leaving 7 bases of the junction unmatched. CDR1 is MNHEY, CDR2 SMNVEV, per germline (reference sequence). In nucleotides, the CDR3 is TGTGCCAGCAGTTTATTAGGCGGGGGGGCCGGCACCGGGGAGCTGTTTTTT. This sequence encodes CASSLLGGGAGTGELFF.

This clone occurred a few times. V is TRBV2 and J is TRBJ2-7; TRBD1 aligns across 7 bases. This CDR3 is built from 13 residues. Germline V gives CDR1 SNHLY, CDR2 FYNNEI. V dropped 8 bases and J dropped 0; count of bases not matched to a gene: 4. The CDR3 nucleotides are TGTGCCAGCCTGGGACAGATCTCCTACGAGCAGTACTTC. Its protein product is CASLGQISYEQYF.

The J gene is TRBJ2-3, the V gene TRBV5-1, with 8 nucleotides matching TRBD2. Unmatched junction bases numbered 14, after V lost 4 bases and J lost 4 bases. Germline values: CDR1 SGHRS, CDR2 YFSETQ. There are 17 residues in the CDR3. The CDR3 is CASSPMVRGGGADTQYF. The CDR3 DNA reads TGCGCCAGCAGCCCTATGGTACGGGGGGGCGGAGCAGATACGCAGTATTTT.

This chain joins TRBV11-3 and TRBJ1-1; 12 bases are shared with TRBD1. The junction had 2 bases not matched to a gene; V was cut back by 5 bases and J by 1 base. The CDR3 has 15 residues. Per germline, CDR1 SGHNT and CDR2 YENEEA. DNA for the CDR3: TGTGCCAGCAGCCGGGACAGGGGGCGGAACACTGAAGCTTTCTTT. It is translated as CASSRDRGRNTEAFF.

V gene TRBV7-2 combines with J gene TRBJ2-1; a possible D gene is TRBD2 (5 bases). V was pared by 5 bases and J by 2 bases, with 10 bases between. This CDR3 has 14 amino acids. Germline V CDR1 and CDR2: SGHTA, FQGNSA. CDR3 nucleotides: TGTGCCAGCAGCAAGTCCGGGGCCTACAATGAGCAGTTCTTC. Protein: CASSKSGAYNEQFF.

The rearrangement joins TRBV6-5 to TRBJ1-2, with D tentatively TRBD1 (6 bases). V was shortened by 8 bases and J by 4 bases, with 17 bases between the two germline ends. The CDR3 totals 14 residues. The germline V gene encodes CDR1 MNHEY and CDR2 SVGAGI. The DNA of the CDR3 is TGTGCCAGCTCTCGGGCAGGGGACCCCTATGGCTACACCTTC. It yields the protein CASSRAGDPYGYTF.

The rearrangement links TRBV6-6 to TRBJ2-7; 11 nucleotides match TRBD2. CDR1 is MNHNY, CDR2 SVGAGI, per germline (reference sequence). This CDR3 has 15 amino acids. J lost 3 bases, V lost 2 bases, and 3 bases had no gene match. The CDR3 spells CASSYASGGIYEQYF. CDR3 nucleotides: TGTGCCAGCAGTTACGCTAGCGGGGGGATCTACGAGCAGTACTTC.

In DNA, the CDR3 is TGTGCGGGGGGGCTTGGGGCCAACGTCCTGACTTTC. Translated: CAGGLGANVLTF. The chain recombines TRBV10-3 with TRBJ2-6; TRBD2 might be the D (7 bases). The CDR3 length is 12 residues. Germline CDR1 reads ENHRY; CDR2 reads SYGVKD.

The chain links TRBV25-1 to TRBJ1-3; weak D call: TRBD1 (5 bases). Trimming left V 6 bases short and J 3 bases short, with 9 bases between. Germline V gives CDR1 MGHDK, CDR2 SYGVNS. The CDR3 extends over 13 amino acids. CDR3 sequence: CASRGAFGNTIYF. CDR3 coding DNA: TGTGCCAGCAGAGGGGCTTTTGGAAACACCATATATTTT.

This clone was seen only once. The chain has TRBV4-3 and TRBJ2-7, with D perhaps matching TRBD2 (5 bases). This CDR3 spans 16 amino acids. In germline, CDR1 is LGHNA, CDR2 YSLEER. V was trimmed by 0 bases and J by 3 bases, leaving 15 bases between them. The CDR3 loop reads CASSQEIARASYEQYF. Written as DNA, the CDR3 is TGCGCCAGCAGCCAAGAAATAGCGAGGGCTAGCTACGAGCAGTACTTC.

The chain uses TRBV4-3 and TRBJ1-4, with TRBD1 identical over 8 bases. V dropped 1 base and J dropped 11; count of bases not matched to a gene: 12. The germline V gene has CDR1 LGHNA and CDR2 YSLEER. The CDR3 loop spans 16 amino acids. Here the CDR3 DNA reads TGCGCCAGCAGCCAAGGGAGACGTCAGGGGGCCGGGAAACTGTTTTTT. Encoded protein: CASSQGRRQGAGKLFF.

The chain employs TRBV11-2 and TRBJ2-7, with D perhaps matching TRBD1 (6 bases). Trimming took 3 bases from V and 0 from J, leaving 9 bases between them. The CDR3 loop spans 14 amino acids. Germline loops: CDR1 SGHAT, CDR2 FQNNGV. CDR3 in DNA: TGTGCCAGCAGCTTGTACAGGGTCTCCTACGAGCAGTACTTC. This gives the protein CASSLYRVSYEQYF.

This clone occurred once. This chain uses TRBV5-3 with TRBJ2-7; TRBD2 agrees at 7 bases. TRBV5-3 falls under the ORF class, with uncertain function. J gave up 1 base and V 1 base, and 8 bases lay outside the gene matches. The CDR3 extends over 16 amino acids. The CDR3 loop is CARSLWEGQRSYEQYF. The CDR3 coding sequence is TGTGCCAGAAGCTTGTGGGAGGGGCAGAGGTCCTACGAGCAGTACTTC.

As DNA, the CDR3 is TGTGCCAGCAGTGGTGGGAGCGGGGTGAATGAGCAGTTCTTC. Its protein is CASSGGSGVNEQFF. The chain combines TRBV2 with TRBJ2-1; 7 nucleotides line up with TRBD2. V lost 4 bases and J lost 7; bases outside the gene matches: 7. Per germline, CDR1 SNHLY and CDR2 FYNNEI. The CDR3 covers 14 residues.

The gene calls are TRBV6-5 and TRBJ2-1; 10 nucleotides line up with TRBD2. V was pared by 5 bases and J by 7 bases, with 8 bases of the junction left unmatched. Per the germline V gene, CDR1 is MNHEY and CDR2 is SVGAGI. This CDR3 is 15 amino acids long. Here the CDR3 reads CASSPIGTSVNEQFF. The DNA for the CDR3 is TGTGCCAGCAGTCCTATAGGGACTAGCGTTAATGAGCAGTTCTTC.